A single sample is the source of the 24 T cell receptor beta chains below, sequenced in a study of control samples from healthy donors and cancer patients. Profiling relied on immunoSEQ multiplex PCR, and the TCRdb table lists in-frame clones only, not all of them. The table lists approximately 130,000 clones, over 75% of them singletons. What was sequenced was blood. These receptors all come from a man in his sixties in good health.

The gene calls are TRBV6-1 and TRBJ1-1; D is possibly TRBD1 (6 bases). The V and J ends lost 3 bases and 7 bases respectively, with 15 bases between them. The CDR3 loop spans 14 amino acids. Looked up from germline, CDR1 is MNHNS and CDR2 is SASEGT. CDR3 sequence reads: CASSEGQLRVEAFF. In nucleotides, the CDR3 is TGTGCCAGCAGTGAGGGACAATTGAGGGTTGAAGCTTTCTTT.

For the CDR3, the DNA is TGTGCCAGTAGTATAGGACCCAGCGGGGGAAGCTCCAGTCACAATGAGCAGTTCTTC. Protein sequence: CASSIGPSGGSSSHNEQFF. The chain has TRBV19 and TRBJ2-1; 8 nucleotides line up with TRBD2. The V and J ends lost 1 base and 5 bases, in that order; junction bases with no gene match: 16. CDR1 and CDR2 from the germline V gene are LNHDA and SQIVND (reference sequence). The CDR3 contains 19 residues.

The chain uses TRBV6-1 and TRBJ2-3; 7 bases align to TRBD2. Germline CDR1 reads MNHNS; CDR2 reads SASEGT. This CDR3 contains 18 residues. After removal of 3 bases from V and 2 bases from J, the junction contained 14 bases not matched to a gene. The CDR3 DNA sequence: TGTGCCAGCAGTGATAGAGGGCGCTCGGGGGGTATCACAGATACGCAGTATTTT. It is translated as CASSDRGRSGGITDTQYF.

V is TRBV2 and J is TRBJ2-7; D remains ambiguous. Germline V gene sequence: CDR1 SNHLY, CDR2 FYNNEI. The CDR3 runs 15 residues. Trimming took 4 bases from V and 0 from J, leaving 13 bases between them. CDR3 in amino acids: CASSAVRTTSYEQYF. In DNA form, the CDR3 reads TGTGCCAGCAGTGCTGTCAGAACCACCTCCTACGAGCAGTACTTC. The full variable domain, its missing parts supplied by reference TRBV2 and TRBJ2-7, is EPEVTQTPSHQVTQMGQEVILRCVPISNHLYFYWYRQILGQKVEFLVSFYNNEISEKSEIFDDQFSVERPDGSNFTLKIRSTKLEDSAMYFCASSAVRTTSYEQYFGPGTRLTVT.

The gene calls are TRBV6-5 and TRBJ2-7; D might be TRBD1 (6 bases). CDR3 length equals 15 residues. With 6 bases removed from V and 4 bases from J, the gap between germline ends came to 19 bases. Germline V CDR1 and CDR2: MNHEY, SVGAGI. The CDR3 DNA reads TGTGCCAGCAGACTCAGTCCGGGACAAGGATACGAGCAGTACTTC. This sequence encodes CASRLSPGQGYEQYF.

The chain has TRBV10-2 and TRBJ1-2; 8 nucleotides match TRBD1. Per germline, CDR1 WSHSY and CDR2 SAAADI. After removal of 2 bases from V and 8 bases from J, the junction contained 13 bases not matched to a gene. This CDR3 spans 16 amino acids. The CDR3 is CASSEAVSGQGRGYTF. CDR3 coding DNA: TGCGCCAGCAGTGAGGCCGTGTCCGGACAGGGAAGGGGCTACACCTTC.

The gene calls are TRBV5-1 and TRBJ2-5; D possibly corresponds to TRBD1 (6 bases). Trimming took off 2 bases at V and 2 bases at J, with 13 bases between the two ends. CDR1 and CDR2 (germline): SGHRS, YFSETQ. This CDR3 is built from 15 residues. The chain's CDR3 is CASSLAGQTQETQYF. CDR3 DNA sequence: TGCGCCAGCAGCTTAGCAGGACAGACTCAAGAGACCCAGTACTTC.

The rearrangement uses TRBV7-8 and TRBJ1-6, with D perhaps TRBD1 (5 bases). V lost 1 base and J lost 9, with 16 bases in between. There are 16 residues in the CDR3. Germline lookup yields CDR1 SGHVS and CDR2 FQNEAQ. CDR3 in DNA: TGTGCCAGCAGCTTAGGTACCGGGGACGTAAGTTCACCCCTCCACTTT. It encodes CASSLGTGDVSSPLHF.

CDR3 protein: CASRSNGFSGNTIYF. Here the CDR3 DNA reads TGTGCCAGCAGATCCAATGGGTTCTCTGGAAACACCATATATTTT. The rearrangement uses TRBV6-1 and TRBJ1-3; D ambiguous. The CDR3 is made up of 15 amino acids. CDR1 and CDR2 (germline): MNHNS, SASEGT. Trimming cost V 6 bases and J 0 bases, with 12 bases left between them.

The chain has TRBV7-8 and TRBJ2-7; the D is unclear. Germline CDR1 is SGHVS and CDR2 is FQNEAQ. The CDR3 contains 13 residues. V was cut by 2 bases and J by 3 bases, with 8 bases left in between. For the CDR3, the DNA is TGTGCCAGCAGCTTAAACAGAAACTACGAGCAGTACTTC. Its protein product is CASSLNRNYEQYF. The full variable domain, in which reference TRBV7-8 and TRBJ2-7 provide the parts outside the CDR3, is GAGVSQSPRYKVAKRGQDVALRCDPISGHVSLFWYQQALGQGPEFLTYFQNEAQLDKSGLPSDRFFAERPEGSVSTLKIQRTQQEDSAVYLCASSLNRNYEQYFGPGTRLTVT.

This clone was seen more than once but under ten times. CDR3 region: CASSWDRDTPGEQFF. CDR3 DNA sequence: TGTGCCAGCAGCTGGGACCGGGATACACCCGGTGAGCAGTTCTTC. The genes are TRBV6-2 or TRBV6-3 and TRBJ2-1; D possibly matches TRBD1 or TRBD2 (5 bases each). This CDR3 contains 15 residues. V lost 6 bases to trimming and J lost 9 bases, with 21 bases between them. Looked up from germline, CDR1 is MNHEY and CDR2 is SVGEGT.

This clone has a handful of counts. The J gene is TRBJ1-2, the V gene TRBV5-1, with D possibly TRBD1 on 6 matching bases. CDR1 and CDR2 from the germline V gene are SGHRS and YFSETQ. The length of the CDR3 is 17 residues. The V gene lost 0 bases and the J gene lost 2 bases, with 17 bases spanning the gap. DNA of the CDR3: TGCGCCAGCAGCTTGGAAGGGACACCTGGAAGAAACTATGGCTACACCTTC. This gives the protein CASSLEGTPGRNYGYTF.

The V call is TRBV5-1, the J call TRBJ1-6; 10 bases agree with TRBD1. V trimming: 1 base; J trimming: 5 bases; junction bases outside the gene matches: 3. Germline CDR1 and CDR2: SGHRS and YFSETQ. The CDR3 totals 16 residues. The CDR3 nucleotides read TGCGCCAGCAGCTTGTCCGACAGGGGGCATAATTCACCCCTCCACTTT. Protein sequence: CASSLSDRGHNSPLHF.

This clone was seen only once. The chain couples TRBV19 to TRBJ2-7; 9 nucleotides align to TRBD2. The V segment lost 5 bases and the J segment 2 bases; nucleotides outside the gene matches: 7. Germline V gene data show CDR1 as LNHDA and CDR2 as SQIVND (reference sequence). The CDR3 consists of 15 residues. The DNA of the CDR3 is TGTGCCAGTAGTTCGCTGTCTAGCGGGGCCTACGAGCAGTACTTC. Its protein is CASSSLSSGAYEQYF.

This chain uses TRBV2 with TRBJ1-6, with TRBD1 identical over 9 bases. Germline trimming cut 6 bases from V and 9 bases from J; bases unmatched to any gene: 9. Germline CDR1 and CDR2: SNHLY and FYNNEI. The CDR3 spans 15 residues. The CDR3 region has the DNA TGTGCCAGCAGCCCCACGGGACAGGGACTTTCACCCCTCCACTTT. Translated: CASSPTGQGLSPLHF.

The chain uses TRBV19 and TRBJ1-1; no definite D call. V was cut by 0 bases and J by 8 bases, with 13 bases left in between. The CDR3 runs to 14 residues. CDR1 and CDR2 from the germline V gene are LNHDA and SQIVND (reference sequence). CDR3 loop: CASSIEWTAREAFF. The CDR3 region has the DNA TGTGCCAGTAGTATAGAATGGACGGCCCGGGAAGCTTTCTTT.

This clone was counted a single time. The chain has TRBV2 and TRBJ2-1, with D maybe TRBD2 (6 bases). Germline lookup yields CDR1 SNHLY and CDR2 FYNNEI. V was clipped by 3 bases and J by 7 bases, with 16 bases between them. This CDR3 has 15 amino acids. The CDR3 here is CASSDGRGFRNEQFF. DNA for the CDR3: TGTGCCAGCAGTGACGGTCGGGGGTTTAGGAATGAGCAGTTCTTC. Full variable domain (outside the CDR3, taken from reference TRBV2 and TRBJ2-1): EPEVTQTPSHQVTQMGQEVILRCVPISNHLYFYWYRQILGQKVEFLVSFYNNEISEKSEIFDDQFSVERPDGSNFTLKIRSTKLEDSAMYFCASSDGRGFRNEQFFGPGTRLTVL.

This clone appeared once. The chain has TRBV5-6 and TRBJ1-4; no definite D call. The germline gives CDR1 SGHDT, CDR2 YYEEEE. Trimming shortened V by 2 bases and J by 4 bases, and 9 bases separated the two germline ends. There are 14 residues in the CDR3. CDR3 sequence (DNA): TGTGCCAGCAGCTTAAAGGACCTTAATGAAAAACTGTTTTTT. Its translation is CASSLKDLNEKLFF. Full variable domain (rest looked up from reference TRBV5-6 and TRBJ1-4): DAGVTQSPTHLIKTRGQQVTLRCSPKSGHDTVSWYQQALGQGPQFIFQYYEEEERQRGNFPDRFSGHQFPNYSSELNVNALLLGDSALYLCASSLKDLNEKLFFGSGTQLSVL.

The chain joins TRBV18 to TRBJ1-4; tentative D call: TRBD1 (5 bases). Between the trimmed V and J ends, which lost 6 bases and 0 bases, there was a span of 23 bases. Germline assignment: CDR1 KGHSH and CDR2 LQKENI. The CDR3 covers 19 residues. CDR3 residues: CASSARLTERKTTNEKLFF. The CDR3 bases are TGTGCCAGCTCCGCCCGCCTGACAGAGAGGAAGACAACTAATGAAAAACTGTTTTTT.

Concerning this clone: A far larger clone is just one base off, so this is likely a read error. The chain couples TRBV28 to TRBJ2-2; D is unclear. The CDR3 spans 15 residues. Germline V CDR1 and CDR2: MDHEN, SYDVKM. V was shortened by 2 bases and J by 0 bases, with 7 bases between the two germline ends. In DNA form, the CDR3 reads TGTGCCAGCAGTTTAGGGTCAGCGAACACCGGGGAGCTGTTTTTT. The encoded protein is CASSLGSANTGELFF.

The chain has TRBV5-6 and TRBJ2-3; a weak D match, TRBD1 (6 bases). CDR3 length equals 12 residues. Germline V gene data show CDR1 as SGHDT and CDR2 as YYEEEE. Trimming left V 4 bases short and J 5 bases short, with 8 bases between. The CDR3 DNA reads as TGTGCCAGCAGCCCGACAGGAGATACGCAGTATTTT. This translates into CASSPTGDTQYF.

This sequence joins TRBV28 and TRBJ2-3; D is unresolved. The germline V and J ends were trimmed by 8 bases and 6 bases, with 15 bases remaining between them. Germline V lookup: CDR1 MDHEN, CDR2 SYDVKM. The CDR3 is 13 amino acids. Written as DNA, the CDR3 is TGTGCCAGCCGCCTCGTTCCTGGGGATACGCAGTATTTT. It specifies CASRLVPGDTQYF.

The chain has TRBV5-5 and TRBJ1-5; D may be TRBD1 (5 bases). Germline CDR1 and CDR2: SGHKS and YYEKEE (reference sequence). Trimming cost V 4 bases and J 3 bases, with 17 bases left between them. This CDR3 has 16 amino acids. CDR3 sequence (DNA): TGTGCCAGCAGCGAGCAGGGTGAGACTTACAATCAGCCCCAGCATTTT. It yields the protein CASSEQGETYNQPQHF.

In its sample, this clone was seen once. The rearrangement uses TRBV19 and TRBJ2-7; D uncertain. This CDR3 spans 12 amino acids. Germline lookup yields CDR1 LNHDA and CDR2 SQIVND (reference sequence). V gave up 3 bases and J gave up 6 bases, with 9 bases separating them. The CDR3 DNA is TGTGCCAGTAGTATCCAAGGTTTCGAGCAGTACTTC. It encodes CASSIQGFEQYF.